This T cell receptor (beta chain) is from a study of a mutant IDH1 vaccine in newly diagnosed glioma. Time point in this sample: baseline, week 1 (first vaccination visit). The treatment: pre-vaccination baseline after standard-of-care therapy. This clone has more than one count but fewer than ten. Only in-frame clones appear in the TCRdb table, and some are missing; sequencing was by immunoSEQ multiplex PCR. The sample consists of 95,000 to 100,000 clones, about 87% of them appearing once. CDR3 length: 13 amino acids. Trimming removed 5 bases at V and 4 bases at J, with 8 bases between. Germline lookup yields CDR1 WNHNN and CDR2 SYGVQD (reference sequence).

The V call is TRBV10-1, the J call TRBJ2-2; D is perhaps TRBD1 or TRBD2 (5 bases each). The TCR was taken from a woman aged 45-59 years with glioma. Sequenced here: PBMCs, sampled from a glioma patient treated with radiotherapy, temozolomide or both. The CDR3 reads CASSPGATGELFF. The DNA of the CDR3 is TGCGCCAGCAGTCCCGGGGCCACCGGGGAGCTGTTTTTT.